One and the same sample provided the 14 T cell receptor beta chains below, sequenced in a study of shared clonotypes between healthy human individuals. Generated by immunoSEQ multiplex PCR, the TCRdb table keeps only in-frame clones and is missing some. This sample has more than 550,000 clones, with over 60% found just once. The source material was memory CD4+ T cells sorted from blood. Subset in this sample: CD45RA-negative fraction. The receptors were gathered from a woman in her twenties or thirties in good health.

The chain uses TRBV10-2 and TRBJ1-2, with TRBD1 matching over 7 bases. CDR1 and CDR2 from the germline V gene are WSHSY and SAAADI. The CDR3 runs 14 residues. V dropped 0 bases and J dropped 8; count of bases not matched to a gene: 6. The CDR3 protein is CASSESKQGEGYTF. The CDR3 bases are TGCGCCAGCAGTGAGTCGAAGCAGGGGGAAGGCTACACCTTC.

About this clone: This sample also contains other DNA sequences that code for the same CDR3. The chain combines TRBV6-1 with TRBJ1-1, with D unresolved. The germline gives CDR1 MNHNS, CDR2 SASEGT. With 5 bases removed from V and 0 bases from J, the gap between germline ends came to 4 bases. CDR3 size: 12 residues. The CDR3 loop is CASSLVNTEAFF. CDR3 DNA: TGTGCCAGCAGTCTGGTGAACACTGAAGCTTTCTTT.

This chain links TRBV18 with TRBJ2-7; 7 nucleotides line up with TRBD1. After removal of 6 bases from V and 0 bases from J, the junction contained 8 bases not matched to a gene. The germline gives CDR1 KGHSH, CDR2 LQKENI. CDR3 length: 15 residues. CDR3 sequence (DNA): TGTGCCAGCTCGTCTGGGACAGCCGGCTCCTACGAGCAGTACTTC. The encoded protein is CASSSGTAGSYEQYF.

Here the CDR3 reads CASSPYGNYGYTF. CDR3 nucleotides: TGTGCCAGCAGCCCCTATGGAAACTATGGCTACACCTTC. This rearrangement joins TRBV11-2 to TRBJ1-2, with D unclear. This CDR3 is 13 amino acids long. With 5 bases removed from V and 2 bases from J, the gap between germline ends came to 9 bases. The V gene's germline CDR1 is SGHAT and CDR2 FQNNGV.

The V gene is TRBV27, the J gene TRBJ2-6; no clear D gene. V was trimmed by 2 bases and J by 4 bases, leaving 6 bases between them. Germline CDR1 and CDR2: MNHEY and SMNVEV (reference sequence). CDR3 length: 14 amino acids. This CDR3 is CASSLTLGANVLTF. The DNA for the CDR3 is TGTGCCAGCAGTTTAACCCTAGGGGCCAACGTCCTGACTTTC.

The V call is TRBV6-5, the J call TRBJ2-2; 8 bases align to TRBD1. CDR3 length: 15 residues. Germline CDR1 MNHEY, CDR2 SVGAGI. Trimming removed 7 bases from V and 5 bases from J; junction bases left unmatched: 9. The CDR3 DNA reads TGTGCCAGCATTAAGGACAGGGACTTTACCGGGGAGCTGTTTTTT. This codes for CASIKDRDFTGELFF.

The gene calls are TRBV19 and TRBJ1-1, with a tentative D call TRBD1 (5 bases). V shed 3 bases and J shed 3 bases, with 14 bases lying between them. CDR3 length: 15 residues. CDR1 is LNHDA, CDR2 SQIVND, per germline (reference sequence). CDR3 sequence reads: CASSIAGLGDTEAFF. The CDR3 coding sequence is TGTGCCAGTAGTATCGCAGGGCTGGGGGACACTGAAGCTTTCTTT.

This sequence joins TRBV29-1 and TRBJ2-3, with 12 nucleotides matching TRBD2. Germline CDR1 SQVTM, CDR2 ANQGSEA. CDR3 size: 15 residues. The ends lost 5 bases at V and 6 bases at J; junction bases unmatched: 9. The CDR3 sequence is CSVLRTSGTRDTQYF. The CDR3 DNA follows: TGCAGCGTTTTACGGACTAGCGGGACCCGCGATACGCAGTATTTT.

V gene TRBV5-6 combines with J gene TRBJ1-2; D is ambiguous. The CDR3 loop spans 12 amino acids. CDR1 and CDR2 (germline): SGHDT, YYEEEE. V lost 2 bases, J lost 6 bases, and 8 bases lay in between. CDR3 in amino acids: CASSFLMDGYTF. For the CDR3, the DNA is TGTGCCAGCAGCTTCCTAATGGATGGCTACACCTTC.

This clone was counted a single time. The chain links TRBV28 to TRBJ2-6, with a possible D match to TRBD1 (6 bases). There are 15 residues in the CDR3. V dropped 6 bases and J dropped 1 base, with 10 bases sitting between them. From germline, CDR1 is MDHEN and CDR2 SYDVKM. The CDR3 loop is CASRRQGSGANVLTF. The DNA of the CDR3 is TGTGCCAGCAGACGGCAGGGGTCTGGGGCCAACGTCCTGACTTTC.

The chain is built from TRBV7-9 and TRBJ2-5; no clear D. Germline V lookup: CDR1 SEHNR, CDR2 FQNEAQ (reference sequence). Trimming removed 4 bases at V and 1 base at J, with 13 bases between. This CDR3 comprises 15 residues. The CDR3 sequence is CASSSKPGSQETQYF. The CDR3 nucleotides read TGTGCCAGCAGCTCCAAGCCAGGCAGCCAAGAGACCCAGTACTTC.

The chain has TRBV5-1 and TRBJ2-1; 7 bases are a match to TRBD2. V was pared by 0 bases and J by 7 bases, with 4 bases of the junction left unmatched. Germline loops: CDR1 SGHRS, CDR2 YFSETQ. The CDR3 runs to 14 residues. CDR3 sequence reads: CASSLVLAANEQFF. The DNA for the CDR3 is TGCGCCAGCAGCTTGGTCCTAGCGGCAAATGAGCAGTTCTTC.

This rearrangement joins TRBV10-3 to TRBJ2-7, with 10 positions matching TRBD2. V lost 10 bases to trimming and J lost 1 base; unmatched junction nucleotides: 7. Germline V gene sequence: CDR1 ENHRY, CDR2 SYGVKD. CDR3 length: 14 amino acids. The chain's CDR3 is CATSSGRLSYEQYF. In DNA form, the CDR3 reads TGTGCCACCTCTAGCGGGAGACTTTCCTACGAGCAGTACTTC.

Here the CDR3 reads CASTGRYGLASYEQYF. The CDR3 coding sequence is TGTGCCAGCACCGGACGCTACGGGCTAGCGAGCTACGAGCAGTACTTC. This chain joins TRBV11-2 and TRBJ2-7; tentatively, D is TRBD2 (6 bases). Germline values: CDR1 SGHAT, CDR2 FQNNGV. The V end lost 7 bases, the J end lost 3 bases, and 22 bases lay between the germline ends. The CDR3 spans 16 residues.